This T cell receptor (beta chain) was sequenced during a study of T cell repertoires and leukemia-associated antigens. Study context: Effective reads per sample ranged from about 3 to 5.0 million. Whole-study findings and limits: No direct test of specificity or function was done for expanded clones.

This CDR3 is built from 16 residues. CDR1 is SQVTM and CDR2 is ANQGSEA in the germline V gene. The CD3+ T cells first had an overnight rest without serum. TCRdb analysed the 5' RACE reads with MiXCR anew, one entry per CDR3 protein. This repertoire shows 14,000 or so distinct CDR3 sequences, more than 30% found once; its top ten account for 9.2%. About this clonotype itself: The antigen is unknown. At one end the junction does not follow the germline gene, possibly because of a read error.

What was sequenced was CD3+ T cells sorted from blood and cultured. V gene TRBV29-1 combines with J gene TRBJ2-2; 8 positions agree with TRBD2. This receptor was identified in a female donor in good health. The CDR3 DNA reads TGCAGCGTTGGCGATAAGCGGGAGACGCCCACCGGGGAGCTGTTTTTC. Amino acids: CSVGDKRETPTGELFF.